The 30 T cell receptor beta chains reported below all come from one sample, sequenced in a study of blood T cell repertoires in COVID-19. Method: immunoSEQ multiplex PCR; TCRdb's copy keeps in-frame clones and lacks some. The sample holds some 130,000 clones; 70% to 90% are singletons and the top ten take 10% to 13%. The material sequenced was peripheral blood. These receptors originate from a man in his fifties or sixties with acute or convalescent COVID-19.

This sequence joins TRBV28 and TRBJ1-1; TRBD1 is a possible D gene (6 bases). Per the germline V gene, CDR1 is MDHEN and CDR2 is SYDVKM. The CDR3 has 11 residues. V gave up 2 bases and J gave up 8 bases, with 6 bases separating them. Here the CDR3 DNA reads TGTGCCAGCAGTTTAGGGACAGAAGCTTTCTTT. This translates into CASSLGTEAFF.

The chain has TRBV7-9 and TRBJ1-1; 8 bases line up with TRBD1. Germline V gene lookup returns CDR1 SEHNR and CDR2 FQNEAQ (reference sequence). This CDR3 comprises 15 residues. With V trimmed by 7 bases and J by 1 base, 8 bases remained unmatched. The CDR3 sequence: CASTRPGQGNTEAFF. CDR3 bases: TGTGCCAGCACCAGACCTGGACAGGGGAACACTGAAGCTTTCTTT.

The rearrangement uses TRBV7-6 and TRBJ1-1; TRBD1 aligns across 7 bases. Trimming removed 3 bases from V and 1 base from J; junction bases left unmatched: 14. This CDR3 is 18 amino acids long. Germline CDR1 is SGHVS and CDR2 is FNYEAQ. Here the CDR3 DNA reads TGTGCCAGCAGCTTTAGTATCAGGGGGTCGGCCACGAACACTGAAGCTTTCTTT. Protein product: CASSFSIRGSATNTEAFF.

V is TRBV5-1 and J is TRBJ2-3, with TRBD1 as a possible D gene (5 bases). Per germline, CDR1 SGHRS and CDR2 YFSETQ. V shed 1 base and J shed 2 bases, with 11 bases lying between them. The CDR3 sequence is 15 residues long. CDR3 amino acids: CASSLSQGITDTQYF. CDR3 sequence (DNA): TGCGCCAGCAGCTTGTCCCAGGGAATCACAGATACGCAGTATTTT.

The chain has TRBV18 and TRBJ1-6; the D gene is possibly TRBD1 (5 bases). Trimming shortened V by 3 bases and J by 5 bases, and 11 bases separated the two germline ends. CDR1 and CDR2 (germline): KGHSH, LQKENI. The CDR3 is made up of 15 amino acids. Here the CDR3 DNA reads TGTGCCAGCTCACCGCGGGACGCCAATAATTCACCCCTCCACTTT. It is translated as CASSPRDANNSPLHF.

The chain combines TRBV10-1 with TRBJ1-1; weak D call: TRBD1 (5 bases). CDR1 and CDR2 from the germline V gene are WNHNN and SYGVQD (reference sequence). Trimming left V 9 bases short and J 1 base short, with 6 bases between. This CDR3 is 11 amino acids long. The DNA for the CDR3 is TGCGCCAGTCAGGGGAACACTGAAGCTTTCTTT. Residues: CASQGNTEAFF.

The chain links TRBV5-4 to TRBJ1-2; D is possibly TRBD1 (6 bases). Per the germline V gene, CDR1 is SGHNT and CDR2 is YYREEE (reference sequence). The CDR3 loop spans 16 amino acids. The V and J ends lost 1 base and 4 bases respectively, with 17 bases between them. CDR3 DNA sequence: TGTGCCAGCAGCTTGCCCCGAAGACAGGCCGGCTATGGCTACACCTTC. Its protein product is CASSLPRRQAGYGYTF.

The chain combines TRBV12-3 or TRBV12-4 with TRBJ1-1; 8 bases fit TRBD1. The J segment lost 10 bases and the V segment lost 6 bases, leaving 10 bases of the junction unmatched. The CDR3 has 13 residues. The CDR3 region is CASSYGQGEGAFF. The CDR3 nucleotides are TGTGCCAGCAGCTACGGACAGGGCGAGGGAGCTTTCTTT.

The CDR3 is CASSWGRGTNTEAFF. The DNA of the CDR3 is TGTGCCAGCAGCTGGGGCCGGGGGACGAACACTGAAGCTTTCTTT. The chain combines TRBV7-9 with TRBJ1-1, with D possibly being TRBD1 (5 bases). Trimming removed 4 bases at V and 1 base at J, with 13 bases between. CDR1 and CDR2 (germline): SEHNR, FQNEAQ (reference sequence). This CDR3 contains 15 residues.

The sample holds one count of this clone. This chain uses TRBV30 with TRBJ1-5; TRBD1 might be the D (6 bases). V was shortened by 0 bases and J by 3 bases, with 21 bases between the two germline ends. This CDR3 contains 18 residues. Per germline, CDR1 GTSNPN and CDR2 SVGIG (reference sequence). In DNA form, the CDR3 reads TGTGCCTGGAGTGTACAGGGACCAGGGGTTAGGGTCAATCAGCCCCAGCATTTT. Residues: CAWSVQGPGVRVNQPQHF. The whole variable domain, filled in from reference TRBV30 and TRBJ1-5, reads SQTIHQWPATLVQPVGSPLSLECTVEGTSNPNLYWYRQAAGRGLQLLFYSVGIGQISSEVPQNLSASRPQDRQFILSSKKLLLSDSGFYLCAWSVQGPGVRVNQPQHFGDGTRLSIL.

This sequence joins TRBV15 and TRBJ1-6, with D possibly TRBD1 on 5 matching bases. CDR1 and CDR2 from the germline V gene are LNHNV and YYDKDF (reference sequence). V lost 3 bases to trimming and J lost 0 bases, with 9 bases between them. CDR3 length equals 16 residues. CDR3 DNA: TGTGCCACCAGCAGGTCAAGGGGCTCCTATAATTCACCCCTCCACTTT. Translated: CATSRSRGSYNSPLHF.

The V call is TRBV30, the J call TRBJ2-7; 8 bases fit TRBD1. The J segment lost 6 bases and the V segment lost 3 bases, leaving 10 bases of the junction unmatched. Germline V gives CDR1 GTSNPN, CDR2 SVGIG (reference sequence). The CDR3 covers 14 residues. The CDR3 region has the DNA TGTGCCTGGAGGGAAGCAGGGACAGGTGCCGAGCAGTACTTC. Translating gives CAWREAGTGAEQYF.

The V and J genes are TRBV5-1 and TRBJ1-1; no reliable D call. The CDR3 is made up of 16 amino acids. Trimming removed 0 bases at V and 4 bases at J, with 16 bases between. CDR1 and CDR2 (germline): SGHRS, YFSETQ. CDR3 sequence reads: CASSLAAGGGLTEAFF. CDR3 sequence (DNA): TGCGCCAGCAGCTTGGCCGCGGGAGGTGGCCTCACTGAAGCTTTCTTT.

The chain employs TRBV28 and TRBJ2-3, with D perhaps TRBD1 (6 bases). CDR3 size: 16 residues. CDR1 MDHEN and CDR2 SYDVKM come from the germline V gene. Trimming cost V 10 bases and J 0 bases, with 20 bases left between them. This chain's CDR3 is CAISTTGKLSTDTQYF. The DNA for the CDR3 is TGTGCCATCAGCACCACAGGGAAACTTAGCACAGATACGCAGTATTTT.

The V call is TRBV5-1, the J call TRBJ1-4, with D perhaps TRBD1 (6 bases). The germline gives CDR1 SGHRS, CDR2 YFSETQ. Trimming stripped 2 bases from V and 8 bases from J, with 13 bases between. The CDR3 consists of 14 residues. The CDR3: CASSFGGAEEKLFF. The CDR3, as DNA: TGCGCCAGCAGCTTCGGGGGGGCAGAAGAAAAACTGTTTTTT.

The chain uses TRBV5-6 and TRBJ2-3; 7 nucleotides agree with TRBD1. Germline V gives CDR1 SGHDT, CDR2 YYEEEE. J was trimmed by 4 bases and V by 4 bases; bases with no gene match: 6. CDR3 length: 14 residues. The CDR3: CASSQRQGSDTQYF. The CDR3 DNA reads as TGTGCCAGCAGCCAGCGACAGGGTTCAGATACGCAGTATTTT.

The chain couples TRBV14 to TRBJ1-2; possibly TRBD1 for D (5 bases). V shed 3 bases and J shed 2 bases, with 10 bases lying between them. Germline CDR1 SGHDN, CDR2 FVKESK. CDR3 length equals 14 residues. In nucleotides, the CDR3 is TGTGCCAGCAGCCAGTGGGGGGAGAACTATGGCTACACCTTC. Residues: CASSQWGENYGYTF.

J is TRBJ1-1 and V is TRBV18; D gene ambiguous. The CDR3 length is 13 residues. The germline V gene encodes CDR1 KGHSH and CDR2 LQKENI. The V end lost 3 bases, the J end lost 1 base, and 6 bases lay between the germline ends. The DNA of the CDR3 is TGTGCCAGCTCACCGAACAAGAACACTGAAGCTTTCTTT. Its protein is CASSPNKNTEAFF. The full variable domain, its missing parts supplied by reference TRBV18 and TRBJ1-1, is NAGVMQNPRHLVRRRGQEARLRCSPMKGHSHVYWYRQLPEEGLKFMVYLQKENIIDESGMPKERFSAEFPKEGPSILRIQQVVRGDSAAYFCASSPNKNTEAFFGQGTRLTVV.

This chain uses TRBV6-1 with TRBJ1-2; unclear D gene. The length of the CDR3 is 14 residues. V was shortened by 1 base and J by 3 bases, with 9 bases between the two germline ends. The V gene's germline CDR1 is MNHNS and CDR2 SASEGT. CDR3 sequence (DNA): TGTGCCAGCAGTGAAGAAAACAGCTACTATGGCTACACCTTC. Protein sequence: CASSEENSYYGYTF.

This chain uses TRBV5-1 with TRBJ1-6, with D perhaps TRBD1 (5 bases). Trimming removed 4 bases at V and 10 bases at J, with 15 bases between. CDR3 length equals 14 residues. Germline values: CDR1 SGHRS, CDR2 YFSETQ. The CDR3 nucleotides read TGCGCCAGCAGCCTGGGACCACTAGGGTCACCCCTCCACTTT. Protein sequence: CASSLGPLGSPLHF.

CDR3 region: CASSPQGSGTEAFF. CDR3 bases: TGTGCCAGCAGCCCACAGGGTTCGGGTACTGAAGCTTTCTTT. The chain recombines TRBV3-1 (or the pseudogene TRBV3-2) with TRBJ1-1, with TRBD1 as a possible D gene (6 bases). In germline, CDR1 is LGHDT, CDR2 YNNKEL (reference sequence). V was cut by 4 bases and J by 5 bases, with 14 bases left in between. This CDR3 comprises 14 residues.

This clone turned up a few times. This sequence joins TRBV5-6 and TRBJ1-5; D call uncertain. V lost 2 bases and J lost 4, with 4 bases in between. The CDR3 length is 12 residues. Germline loops: CDR1 SGHDT, CDR2 YYEEEE. In DNA form, the CDR3 reads TGTGCCAGCAGCTTCCAGAATCAGCCCCAGCATTTT. Its translation is CASSFQNQPQHF.

The chain employs TRBV5-1 and TRBJ2-7; possible D gene TRBD2, 6 bases. V was shortened by 4 bases and J by 6 bases, with 26 bases between the two germline ends. Germline values: CDR1 SGHRS, CDR2 YFSETQ. The length of the CDR3 is 17 residues. In DNA form, the CDR3 reads TGCGCCAGCAGCCCCCGCGGAGGGCTGGCTAATCGTTTCGAGCAGTACTTC. As protein: CASSPRGGLANRFEQYF. Together with reference TRBV5-1 and TRBJ2-7, the CDR3 gives the full variable domain: KAGVTQTPRYLIKTRGQQVTLSCSPISGHRSVSWYQQTPGQGLQFLFEYFSETQRNKGNFPGRFSGRQFSNSRSEMNVSTLELGDSALYLCASSPRGGLANRFEQYFGPGTRLTVT.

The chain joins TRBV7-3 to TRBJ2-2, with a possible D match to TRBD2 (6 bases). Trimming left V 2 bases short and J 3 bases short, with 10 bases between. The CDR3 runs to 15 residues. Germline values: CDR1 SGHTA, CDR2 FQGTGA. This CDR3 is CASSLLGGHTGELFF. The CDR3 DNA reads as TGTGCCAGCAGCTTACTCGGGGGACACACCGGGGAGCTGTTTTTT.

This chain joins TRBV28 and TRBJ1-1, with D possibly TRBD1 on 6 matching bases. The CDR3 contains 15 residues. The V end was cut by 6 bases, the J end by 7 bases, with 21 bases between. Germline V CDR1 and CDR2: MDHEN, SYDVKM. The CDR3 DNA reads as TGTGCCAGCAGGGAACTACAGGGTTTGACGTATGAAGCTTTCTTT. Residues: CASRELQGLTYEAFF.

This clone appeared a single time. The chain links TRBV5-1 to TRBJ2-3, with 7 bases aligning to TRBD2. Germline V gene lookup returns CDR1 SGHRS and CDR2 YFSETQ. CDR3 size: 15 residues. The junction had 7 bases not matched to a gene; V was cut back by 4 bases and J by 2 bases. The CDR3: CASSADRDYTDTQYF. Written as DNA, the CDR3 is TGCGCCAGCAGCGCCGACCGGGACTACACAGATACGCAGTATTTT.

A few counts support this clone. V and J are TRBV5-1 and TRBJ1-1; tentative D call: TRBD1 (6 bases). Germline CDR1 SGHRS, CDR2 YFSETQ. There are 15 residues in the CDR3. V lost 4 bases and J 0 bases, leaving 13 bases between the germline ends. In nucleotides, the CDR3 is TGCGCCAGCAGCCCTTACAGGGTAATGAACACTGAAGCTTTCTTT. It specifies CASSPYRVMNTEAFF.

The chain recombines TRBV18 with TRBJ1-4; tentatively, D is TRBD1 (5 bases). Per the germline V gene, CDR1 is KGHSH and CDR2 is LQKENI. This CDR3 spans 18 amino acids. V lost 3 bases and J 8 bases, leaving 25 bases between the germline ends. The CDR3 reads CASSPQIFEQGGQEKLFF. The CDR3, as DNA: TGTGCCAGCTCACCCCAAATTTTTGAGCAGGGCGGTCAAGAAAAACTGTTTTTT.

V usage is TRBV11-3 and J usage is TRBJ2-7; 12 nucleotides agree with TRBD2. The V gene end was trimmed by 1 base and the J gene end by 5 bases; junction bases not matched to a gene: 6. There are 16 residues in the CDR3. The germline V gene encodes CDR1 SGHNT and CDR2 YENEEA. The CDR3 bases are TGTGCCAGCAGCTTAGGCAGACTAGCGGGAGACCACGAGCAGTACTTC. It translates to CASSLGRLAGDHEQYF. Supplemented by reference TRBV11-3 and TRBJ2-7, the full variable domain reads EAGVVQSPRYKIIEKKQPVAFWCNPISGHNTLYWYLQNLGQGPELLIRYENEEAVDDSQLPKDRFSAERLKGVDSTLKIQPAELGDSAVYLCASSLGRLAGDHEQYFGPGTRLTVT.

This clone was detected ten times or more. V is TRBV28 and J is TRBJ2-7; D possibly corresponds to TRBD2 (5 bases). V dropped 7 bases and J dropped 2 bases, with 9 bases sitting between them. This CDR3 spans 12 amino acids. CDR1 and CDR2 (germline): MDHEN, SYDVKM. The CDR3 coding sequence is TGTGCCAGCAATAGCGCTACCTACGAGCAGTACTTC. Translating it yields CASNSATYEQYF.